Listed here are 27 T cell receptor beta chains from one sample, sequenced in a study of blood T cell repertoires in COVID-19. The protocol was immunoSEQ multiplex PCR, while the TCRdb copy is restricted to in-frame clones and leaves out a portion. The table shows about 76,000 clones, with 80% to 90% occurring only once. Sequencing was performed on peripheral blood. All receptors derive from a human donor in a cohort sampled during active COVID-19.

This clone was counted only a few times. The V gene is TRBV7-3, the J gene TRBJ2-2, with D tentatively TRBD1 (5 bases). The CDR3 is 16 residues long. Trimming shortened V by 1 base and J by 0 bases, and 9 bases separated the two germline ends. Germline V gives CDR1 SGHTA, CDR2 FQGTGA. CDR3 region: CASSLNSRANTGELFF. In DNA, the CDR3 is TGTGCCAGCAGCTTAAATTCCAGGGCGAACACCGGGGAGCTGTTTTTT. The full variable domain, rest sourced from reference TRBV7-3 and TRBJ2-2, is GAGVSQTPSNKVTEKGKYVELRCDPISGHTALYWYRQSLGQGPEFLIYFQGTGAADDSGLPNDRFFAVRPEGSVSTLKIQRTERGDSAVYLCASSLNSRANTGELFFGEGSRLTVL.

This rearrangement joins TRBV20-1 to TRBJ2-1; D possibly corresponds to TRBD2 (6 bases). V was clipped by 3 bases and J by 1 base, with 16 bases between them. The CDR3 is 16 residues long. Germline V gives CDR1 DFQATT, CDR2 SNEGSKA (reference sequence). The CDR3: CSASFRESWSYNEQFF. Written as DNA, the CDR3 is TGCAGTGCTAGTTTTCGGGAGTCTTGGTCCTACAATGAGCAGTTCTTC.

The rearrangement links TRBV6-5 to TRBJ1-5; D possibly corresponds to TRBD1 (6 bases). The ends were cut back, 6 bases at V and 6 bases at J, with 9 bases in the middle. In germline, CDR1 is MNHEY, CDR2 SVGAGI. CDR3 length equals 12 residues. CDR3 bases: TGTGCCAGCAGGGGGGACATTCAGCCCCAGCATTTT. As protein: CASRGDIQPQHF.

The rearrangement links TRBV4-1 to TRBJ2-1; 8 nucleotides match TRBD1. This CDR3 comprises 15 residues. V lost 4 bases to trimming and J lost 0 bases; unmatched junction nucleotides: 2. Germline V lookup: CDR1 MGHRA, CDR2 YSYEKL. In nucleotides, the CDR3 is TGCGCCAGCAGCCCGGGACAGGCCTCCTACAATGAGCAGTTCTTC. Amino acid sequence: CASSPGQASYNEQFF.

The J gene is TRBJ1-6, the V gene TRBV6-1; D might be TRBD1 (6 bases). Trimming stripped 4 bases from V and 7 bases from J, with 20 bases between. The CDR3 is 17 amino acids. Germline V gene lookup returns CDR1 MNHNS and CDR2 SASEGT. In DNA, the CDR3 is TGTGCCAGCAGTGTGCTGCCTCGGGACATCTTCAATTCACCCCTCCACTTT. It translates to CASSVLPRDIFNSPLHF.

CDR3 in amino acids: CASSESGGTEAFF. The CDR3 DNA is TGCGCCAGCAGCGAATCAGGGGGCACTGAAGCTTTCTTT. The rearrangement uses TRBV5-1 and TRBJ1-1; 7 bases line up with TRBD1. CDR3 length: 13 residues. Germline V gene sequence: CDR1 SGHRS, CDR2 YFSETQ. V lost 4 bases and J lost 4; bases outside the gene matches: 4.

The chain has TRBV5-6 and TRBJ2-3; maybe TRBD1 (5 bases). Germline V gives CDR1 SGHDT, CDR2 YYEEEE. The CDR3 is made up of 17 amino acids. Trimming left V 4 bases short and J 2 bases short, with 20 bases between. This CDR3 is CASSLTLDTYLTDTQYF. Here the CDR3 DNA reads TGTGCCAGCAGCCTCACCTTGGACACCTACCTCACAGATACGCAGTATTTT.

This clone was seen at least ten times. This chain uses TRBV11-3 with TRBJ2-3, with TRBD1 matching 8 bases. This CDR3 is built from 16 residues. Germline-derived CDR1 and CDR2 are SGHNT and YENEEA. Trimming at V came to 3 bases and at J to 3 bases, leaving 8 bases not matched to a gene. The CDR3 reads CASSFKPGQGTDTQYF. The CDR3 DNA follows: TGTGCCAGCAGCTTTAAGCCCGGACAGGGTACAGATACGCAGTATTTT.

This CDR3 reads CASSQDRRDFVYNEQFF. CDR3 coding DNA: TGTGCCAGCAGCCAAGATCGGAGGGACTTCGTATACAATGAGCAGTTCTTC. This chain joins TRBV4-2 and TRBJ2-1, with TRBD2 as a possible D gene (6 bases). Germline V lookup: CDR1 LGHNA, CDR2 YNFKEQ. The CDR3 length is 17 residues. Trimming took 0 bases from V and 4 from J, leaving 16 bases between them.

The chain employs TRBV2 and TRBJ1-1, with TRBD1 as a possible D gene (5 bases). The CDR3 has 14 residues. V dropped 7 bases and J dropped 8 bases, with 20 bases sitting between them. Germline V gene sequence: CDR1 SNHLY, CDR2 FYNNEI. For the CDR3, the DNA is TGTGCCAGCACCCCGGGACTTCAAAAAGGCGAAGCTTTCTTT. As protein: CASTPGLQKGEAFF.

The rearrangement uses TRBV5-1 and TRBJ2-5; a possible D gene is TRBD1 (6 bases). Germline-derived CDR1 and CDR2 are SGHRS and YFSETQ. The CDR3 totals 16 residues. The V end was cut by 0 bases, the J end by 5 bases, with 17 bases between. The CDR3 sequence is CASSLVRQGIGETQYF. For the CDR3, the DNA is TGCGCCAGCAGCTTGGTCAGGCAGGGGATCGGGGAGACCCAGTACTTC.

The chain combines TRBV5-4 with TRBJ2-1; maybe TRBD2 (6 bases). The CDR3 is 14 amino acids. Germline V gene data show CDR1 as SGHNT and CDR2 as YYREEE (reference sequence). The V end was cut by 4 bases, the J end by 4 bases, with 12 bases between. The CDR3 DNA reads as TGTGCCAGCAGCCTGCGGAGGGATTACAATGAGCAGTTCTTC. It specifies CASSLRRDYNEQFF.

The chain combines TRBV7-2 with TRBJ1-1, with TRBD1 as a possible D gene (5 bases). The CDR3 contains 15 residues. V lost 1 base and J lost 3, with 12 bases in between. Germline V gives CDR1 SGHTA, CDR2 FQGNSA. The CDR3 protein is CASSLVYGGDTEAFF. The DNA for the CDR3 is TGTGCCAGCAGCTTAGTTTACGGGGGAGACACTGAAGCTTTCTTT.

This chain joins TRBV24-1 and TRBJ2-1; D possibly corresponds to TRBD1 (5 bases). This CDR3 has 15 amino acids. Germline V gene sequence: CDR1 KGHDR, CDR2 SFDVKD. Deletions cut 0 bases from V and 3 bases from J, with 8 bases between. The CDR3 nucleotides are TGTGCCACCAGTGATTTGAGGGGCAACTACAATGAGCAGTTCTTC. Its protein product is CATSDLRGNYNEQFF.

CDR3 residues: CASSLDGLNTEAFF. The CDR3 bases are TGCGCCAGCAGCCTAGACGGCCTGAACACTGAAGCTTTCTTT. The chain couples TRBV5-1 to TRBJ1-1; D is unresolved. This CDR3 comprises 14 residues. V gave up 4 bases and J gave up 0 bases, with 10 bases separating them. Per germline, CDR1 SGHRS and CDR2 YFSETQ. Variable domain in full (rest from reference TRBV5-1 and TRBJ1-1): KAGVTQTPRYLIKTRGQQVTLSCSPISGHRSVSWYQQTPGQGLQFLFEYFSETQRNKGNFPGRFSGRQFSNSRSEMNVSTLELGDSALYLCASSLDGLNTEAFFGQGTRLTVV.

This clone was seen only a few times. The rearrangement joins TRBV7-2 to TRBJ2-4, with 9 bases matching TRBD1. The CDR3 covers 14 residues. Germline V gene sequence: CDR1 SGHTA, CDR2 FQGNSA. J lost 9 bases, V lost 5 bases, and 8 bases had no gene match. The CDR3 bases are TGTGCCAGCAGCCCCCTGGGACAGGGAATCATTCAGTACTTC. It encodes CASSPLGQGIIQYF.

The chain recombines TRBV9 with TRBJ1-1, with a weak D call TRBD1 (6 bases). This CDR3 comprises 14 residues. Germline CDR1 reads SGDLS; CDR2 reads YYNGEE. Trimming took 2 bases from V and 3 from J, leaving 11 bases between them. The CDR3 nucleotides read TGTGCCAGCAGCGTCGGACAGATCGACACTGAAGCTTTCTTT. Protein sequence: CASSVGQIDTEAFF.

This clone was recorded at least ten times. This rearrangement joins TRBV7-9 to TRBJ1-2; TRBD1 might be the D (6 bases). Looked up from germline, CDR1 is SEHNR and CDR2 is FQNEAQ (reference sequence). The CDR3 spans 12 residues. V was clipped by 5 bases and J by 10 bases, with 14 bases between them. CDR3 bases: TGTGCCAGCAGCCACGACAGGAAGGACTACACCTTC. It codes for CASSHDRKDYTF. The full variable domain, in which reference TRBV7-9 and TRBJ1-2 provide the parts outside the CDR3, is DTGVSQNPRHKITKRGQNVTFRCDPISEHNRLYWYRQTLGQGPEFLTYFQNEAQLEKSRLLSDRFSAERPKGSFSTLEIQRTEQGDSAMYLCASSHDRKDYTFGSGTRLTVV.

The chain employs TRBV5-4 and TRBJ2-5; 7 bases map to TRBD1. The CDR3 covers 13 residues. Trimming cost V 5 bases and J 2 bases; bases outside gene matches: 3. CDR1 is SGHNT and CDR2 is YYREEE in the germline V gene (reference sequence). CDR3 nucleotides: TGTGCCAGCAGACAGGGACAGCAAGAGACCCAGTACTTC. This translates into CASRQGQQETQYF.

CDR3 DNA sequence: TGTGCCAGCATCTGGGCGAATGAGCAGTTCTTC. As protein: CASIWANEQFF. The chain has TRBV2 and TRBJ2-1; D is unresolved. CDR1 is SNHLY, CDR2 FYNNEI, per germline. This CDR3 is 11 amino acids long. The germline V and J ends were trimmed by 7 bases and 7 bases, with 8 bases remaining between them.

The chain uses TRBV18 and TRBJ1-4, with TRBD1 matching over 9 bases. The trim removed 4 bases at V and 4 bases at J, leaving 7 bases unmatched. There are 16 residues in the CDR3. Germline assignment: CDR1 KGHSH and CDR2 LQKENI. CDR3 nucleotide sequence: TGTGCCAGCTCACTTTACAGGGGGCGAAATAATGAAAAACTGTTTTTT. Its protein is CASSLYRGRNNEKLFF.

The V gene is TRBV5-4, the J gene TRBJ2-2; no clear D gene. Looked up from germline, CDR1 is SGHNT and CDR2 is YYREEE (reference sequence). V lost 3 bases and J 5 bases, leaving 14 bases between the germline ends. The CDR3 is 15 amino acids. In nucleotides, the CDR3 is TGTGCCAGCAGCTCAGGCTTCACAGAGACCGGGGAGCTGTTTTTT. Translated: CASSSGFTETGELFF.

The rearrangement links TRBV3-1 (or the pseudogene TRBV3-2) to TRBJ2-6, with 10 positions matching TRBD2. From germline, CDR1 is LGHDT and CDR2 YNNKEL (reference sequence). Trimming took 0 bases from V and 3 from J; bases not matched to a gene: 8. CDR3 size: 19 residues. This CDR3 reads CASSQDWLAGAGGANVLTF. In DNA, the CDR3 is TGTGCCAGCAGCCAAGATTGGCTAGCGGGGGCTGGTGGGGCCAACGTCCTGACTTTC.

The V gene is TRBV5-1, the J gene TRBJ1-1; D remains unclear. Germline CDR1 is SGHRS and CDR2 is YFSETQ. There are 13 residues in the CDR3. V dropped 2 bases and J dropped 1 base, with 6 bases sitting between them. The DNA of the CDR3 is TGCGCCAGCAGCTTCGGGTCGAACACTGAAGCTTTCTTT. Encoded protein: CASSFGSNTEAFF.

The chain has TRBV30 and TRBJ2-1; maybe TRBD1 (6 bases). There are 12 residues in the CDR3. Trimming left V 0 bases short and J 9 bases short, with 9 bases between. Germline V gene lookup returns CDR1 GTSNPN and CDR2 SVGIG (reference sequence). The CDR3 DNA reads TGTGCCTGGAGTGTAAGGGGGTGTGAGCAGTTCTTC. Protein: CAWSVRGCEQFF.

A single count supports this clone. The V gene is TRBV10-3, the J gene TRBJ2-2, with 7 bases identical to TRBD1. The CDR3 length is 15 residues. V trimming: 10 bases; J trimming: 1 base; junction bases outside the gene matches: 9. Germline V gene sequence: CDR1 ENHRY, CDR2 SYGVKD. CDR3 loop: CATTLGTVNTGELFF. CDR3 coding DNA: TGTGCCACCACCTTAGGGACAGTGAACACCGGGGAGCTGTTTTTT.

This clone showed up just a few times. The genes are TRBV7-9 and TRBJ2-7; the match to TRBD2 covers 8 bases. Losses at the gene ends were 5 bases for V and 7 bases for J; bases not matched to a gene: 13. CDR1 SEHNR and CDR2 FQNEAQ come from the germline V gene (reference sequence). The CDR3 consists of 15 residues. CDR3 nucleotides: TGTGCCAGCAGCCAACTCGGGACTAGTGGCAGAGAGCAGTACTTC. It encodes CASSQLGTSGREQYF. Looking up the rest from reference TRBV7-9 and TRBJ2-7 gives the full variable domain: DTGVSQNPRHKITKRGQNVTFRCDPISEHNRLYWYRQTLGQGPEFLTYFQNEAQLEKSRLLSDRFSAERPKGSFSTLEIQRTEQGDSAMYLCASSQLGTSGREQYFGPGTRLTVT.